What follows is one TCR beta chain and its context. TCRdb's table, derived via immunoSEQ multiplex PCR, lists solely in-frame clones and lacks some. Of 60,000 to 95,000 clones in the sample, approximately 85% were seen once. This sample was taken from a study of OX40 agonist ivuxolimab in advanced cancers. Across the study: Three patients, one with hepatocellular carcinoma and two with cutaneous melanoma, achieved partial responses.

The study sampled blood at baseline, cycle 4 day 1, and cycle 7 day 1. Trimming took 5 bases from V and 5 from J; bases not matched to a gene: 6. In germline, CDR1 is LNHDA, CDR2 SQIVND (reference sequence). The CDR3 has 15 residues. This rearrangement joins TRBV19 to TRBJ2-7, with TRBD2 matching 13 bases. The specimen comprised CD4+ or CD8+ T cells sorted from blood, sampled in a trial of the OX40 agonist ivuxolimab. The TCR comes from an adult with an advanced solid tumor such as melanoma, head and neck, liver or kidney cancer. CDR3 amino acids: CASSSLAGGRNEQYF. CDR3 sequence (DNA): TGTGCCAGTAGTTCACTAGCGGGAGGGCGGAACGAGCAGTACTTC.